The entry below describes one TCR beta chain. Which antigen it targets is not known. The input lacks base qualities; no much larger clone sits a single base away. This sample stems from a study of blood T cell repertoires in COVID-19 (dated by TCRdb to about 2020). About the study as a whole: The collaborator samples originated in the United States, Italy and Spain and spanned the acute and convalescent phases of COVID-19. The repertoires were released in a freely available public database meant as a resource for research on the immune response to SARS-CoV-2. Samples were obtained from the ongoing ImmuneRACE study (first 160 participants) and from about 1,300 subjects provided by 6 global collaborators. Deeply sampled blood TCRbeta repertoires from subjects exposed to, actively infected with, or recovered from COVID-19 were included in the dataset. The prospective study material was composed of cDNA or gDNA derived from T cells, B-cell-depleted T cells, or PBMCs. Where HLA class I and class II types were available, the types were taken from metadata supplied by the sample provider, not from assay-based typing. Nearly every sample came with metadata listing a de-identified subject ID, COVID-19 status, age in years and sex.

TCRbeta CDR3 regions were amplified from genomic DNA by means of the immunoSEQ Assay, a bias-controlled multiplex PCR. Under the source paper's analysis protocol: Within the assay, amplification of reference gene primers was used to estimate how many nucleated cells each sample contained. To quantify the absolute abundance of each unique TCRbeta CDR3 rearrangement, sequence reads were collapsed and filtered. Productive Simpson clonality was computed per sample as the square root of Simpson's diversity index over productive rearrangements. Held by TCRdb, this immuneACCESS table contains in-frame sequences only and omits some clones. Under half of the omission traces to an unresolved V gene where checked; the cause of the rest is unknown. The V and J calls and clone size come from that table; D and trimming were worked out from the DNA. In all, the sample holds around 130,000 clones, and roughly 80% of those were seen once. The ten largest clonotypes hold about 17% of the sample.

Study-wide conclusions, independent of this receptor: How much clinical and demographic metadata was included differed by source and by participant, and the metadata was provided uncurated.

At the junction V is shortened by 6 bases and J by 6 bases; bases outside the gene matches: 5. CDR1 is given as KGHSH and CDR2 as LQKENI, both from the germline V gene. The CDR3, from cysteine to phenylalanine, totals 14 residues. Of all the DNA, just the CDR3 is kept, 42 bases in frame from base 1. Whole blood was collected in K2EDTA tubes by collaborating institutions according to the institutions' own protocols. For TCRbeta analysis, collaborator samples were shipped as frozen whole blood, as isolated PBMCs, or as DNA extracted from either sample type. The clonotype was recovered from a woman in her fifties or sixties with acute or convalescent COVID-19. The V and J segments used are TRBV18 and TRBJ1-2; 12 middle bases align to TRBD1. Sequenced input: peripheral blood. The nucleotide sequence is given as TGTGCCAGCTCCCCCGGGACAGGGGGCGATGGCTACACCTTC. This sequence encodes CASSPGTGGDGYTF.